These 21 T cell receptor beta chains were sequenced from one sample in a study of T-cell reconstitution after alpha-beta-depleted transplantation in children. As it was prepared, the TCRbeta library received unique molecular identifiers. One entry per CDR3 protein, called by TCRdb with MiXCR from the PCR reads. The repertoire holds 550,000 to 800,000 distinct CDR3 sequences, with roughly 13% as singletons. Material: PBMCs, obtained before TCRalphabeta/CD19-depleted stem cell transplant. All receptors derive from a girl aged 2-9 years with congenital amegakaryocytic thrombocytopenia, due to receive a stem cell transplant.

This clonotype was recorded many times. The chain employs TRBV29-1 and TRBJ2-2; 9 nucleotides line up with TRBD1. This CDR3 has 16 residues. The germline gives CDR1 SQVTM, CDR2 ANQGSEA. After removal of 0 bases from V and 6 bases from J, the junction contained 8 bases not matched to a gene. The CDR3 nucleotides read TGCAGCGTTGAAGATGGGCTACAGGGGGCCCCCGGGGAGCTGTTTTTT. Translation: CSVEDGLQGAPGELFF.

V gene TRBV7-6 combines with J gene TRBJ2-2; D not resolved. The CDR3 runs to 13 residues. Trimming shortened V by 5 bases and J by 4 bases, and 8 bases separated the two germline ends. From germline, CDR1 is SGHVS and CDR2 FNYEAQ. The CDR3 region is CASSKSGTGELFF. CDR3 sequence (DNA): TGTGCCAGCAGCAAGAGTGGCACCGGGGAGCTGTTTTTT.

In its sample, this clonotype was seen many times. The V call is TRBV5-1, the J call TRBJ2-5; D perhaps matches TRBD1 (6 bases). Trimming removed 4 bases from V and 4 bases from J, with 17 bases in between. The germline CDR1 and CDR2 sequences are SGHRS and YFSETQ. This CDR3 region has 15 residues. CDR3 in DNA: TGCGCCAGCAGCGCAGCTCAGGGGTATGGAGAGACCCAGTACTTC. Protein: CASSAAQGYGETQYF. The whole variable domain, remainder taken from reference TRBV5-1 and TRBJ2-5, is KAGVTQTPRYLIKTRGQQVTLSCSPISGHRSVSWYQQTPGQGLQFLFEYFSETQRNKGNFPGRFSGRQFSNSRSEMNVSTLELGDSALYLCASSAAQGYGETQYFGPGTRLLVL.

This chain links TRBV29-1 with TRBJ1-1; possibly TRBD1 for D (5 bases). The germline CDR1 and CDR2 sequences are SQVTM and ANQGSEA. The CDR3 consists of 14 residues. Trimming pared 1 base from V and 4 bases from J, leaving 13 bases between. In DNA, the CDR3 is TGCAGCGTTGAAGTGGGCGGCGGGGGCACTGAAGCTTTCTTT. Its translation is CSVEVGGGGTEAFF. The variable domain in full, with the rest retrieved from reference TRBV29-1 and TRBJ1-1, is SAVISQKPSRDICQRGTSLTIQCQVDSQVTMMFWYRQQPGQSLTLIATANQGSEATYESGFVIDKFPISRPNLTFSTLTVSNMSPEDSSIYLCSVEVGGGGTEAFFGQGTRLTVV.

In its sample, this clonotype was seen many times. V gene TRBV20-1 combines with J gene TRBJ1-5, with a weak D call TRBD1 (6 bases). The CDR3 length is 15 residues. V was clipped by 6 bases and J by 5 bases, with 20 bases between them. The germline V gene has CDR1 DFQATT and CDR2 SNEGSKA (reference sequence). CDR3 in amino acids: CSAKGQVETDQPQHF. CDR3 in DNA: TGCAGTGCGAAGGGACAAGTAGAAACCGATCAGCCCCAGCATTTT.

Only a few counts were recorded for this clonotype. The V and J genes are TRBV7-3 and TRBJ2-1; TRBD2 matches at 9 bases. The trim removed 4 bases at V and 7 bases at J, leaving 17 bases unmatched. Germline V gene lookup returns CDR1 SGHTA and CDR2 FQGTGA. The CDR3 sequence is 18 residues long. The CDR3 DNA is TGTGCCAGCAGCTCCCATACTAACGCTCTGGCGGGAGGGAATGAGCAGTTCTTC. Its protein product is CASSSHTNALAGGNEQFF.

This clonotype has ten or more counts. This chain links TRBV5-1 with TRBJ2-2; possibly TRBD2 for D (5 bases). Germline V CDR1 and CDR2: SGHRS, YFSETQ. The length of the CDR3 is 13 residues. V was clipped by 4 bases and J by 9 bases, with 13 bases between them. The CDR3 is CASSPGGTWELFF. CDR3 sequence (DNA): TGCGCCAGCAGCCCTGGAGGTACCTGGGAGCTGTTTTTT.

This clonotype was picked up many times. The chain combines TRBV4-1 with TRBJ2-3; 10 bases line up with TRBD2. After removal of 4 bases from V and 2 bases from J, the junction contained 6 bases not matched to a gene. CDR1 MGHRA and CDR2 YSYEKL come from the germline V gene. The CDR3 runs to 16 residues. The CDR3 DNA is TGCGCCAGCAGCCCGAGGACTAGCGGATACACAGATACGCAGTATTTT. It specifies CASSPRTSGYTDTQYF.

There are many counts of this clonotype. The V call is TRBV7-2, the J call TRBJ2-3; 12 nucleotides align to TRBD2. Germline CDR1 reads SGHTA; CDR2 reads FQGNSA. CDR3 length equals 16 residues. The V segment lost 3 bases and the J segment 5 bases; nucleotides outside the gene matches: 6. The DNA for the CDR3 is TGTGCCAGCAGCTTGTCTAGCGGGAGGGCCGGAGATACGCAGTATTTT. The encoded protein is CASSLSSGRAGDTQYF.

The chain is built from TRBV2 and TRBJ2-2; the match to TRBD2 covers 14 bases. Germline trimming cut 4 bases from V and 4 bases from J; bases unmatched to any gene: 8. The CDR3 is made up of 18 amino acids. Looked up from germline, CDR1 is SNHLY and CDR2 is FYNNEI. The CDR3 loop reads CASSVSGTSGRVTGELFF. CDR3 nucleotide sequence: TGTGCCAGCAGTGTAAGCGGGACTAGCGGGAGAGTCACCGGGGAGCTGTTTTTT.

This clonotype was observed many times. The chain joins TRBV12-3 or TRBV12-4 to TRBJ2-1, with TRBD2 matching 14 bases. The CDR3 loop spans 15 amino acids. The V gene end was trimmed by 7 bases and the J gene end by 7 bases; junction bases not matched to a gene: 6. The CDR3 is CASTRGTSGSNEQFF. The CDR3, as DNA: TGTGCCAGCACTCGAGGGACTAGCGGGAGTAATGAGCAGTTCTTC.

The chain couples TRBV20-1 to TRBJ2-2, with D possibly being TRBD1 (5 bases). Between the trimmed V and J ends, which lost 3 bases and 6 bases, there was a span of 20 bases. This CDR3 is 16 amino acids long. Germline CDR1 is DFQATT and CDR2 is SNEGSKA (reference sequence). CDR3 region: CSARRPRAASAGELFF. CDR3 bases: TGCAGTGCTAGGAGGCCCAGGGCCGCTTCGGCCGGGGAGCTGTTTTTT.

V and J are TRBV29-1 and TRBJ1-1; D not resolved. V was cut by 3 bases and J by 2 bases, with 7 bases left in between. The CDR3 sequence is 12 residues long. Germline V gene lookup returns CDR1 SQVTM and CDR2 ANQGSEA. The CDR3 loop reads CSVEDVNTEAFF. The DNA for the CDR3 is TGCAGCGTTGAGGACGTAAACACTGAAGCTTTCTTT.

Details on this clonotype: Just one base apart from a much larger clone, this may be a read error. The chain has TRBV15 and TRBJ2-7; D unresolved. The CDR3 extends over 13 amino acids. The V gene lost 3 bases and the J gene lost 6 bases, with 12 bases spanning the gap. Germline assignment: CDR1 LNHNV and CDR2 YYDKDF (reference sequence). CDR3: CATSRELELEQYF. The CDR3 region has the DNA TGTGCCACCAGCAGGGAACTTGAGCTCGAGCAGTACTTC.

This clonotype was seen many times. The gene calls are TRBV29-1 and TRBJ2-3, with 9 bases fitting TRBD2. The CDR3 is made up of 17 amino acids. The germline CDR1 and CDR2 sequences are SQVTM and ANQGSEA. Trimming cost V 2 bases and J 0 bases; bases outside gene matches: 9. DNA of the CDR3: TGCAGCGTTGAAATTATTGTTACTAGCGGGAGCACAGATACGCAGTATTTT. Encoded protein: CSVEIIVTSGSTDTQYF.

This clonotype was seen at least ten times. This chain uses TRBV9 with TRBJ2-7; possibly TRBD2 for D (6 bases). This CDR3 is built from 16 residues. Per germline, CDR1 SGDLS and CDR2 YYNGEE. Trimming stripped 7 bases from V and 2 bases from J, with 22 bases between. This CDR3 is CASAARGTSGPYEQYF. The CDR3 coding sequence is TGTGCCAGCGCTGCTAGAGGGACTTCCGGACCCTACGAGCAGTACTTC. The entire variable domain, with the rest obtained from reference TRBV9 and TRBJ2-7, is as follows: DSGVTQTPKHLITATGQRVTLRCSPRSGDLSVYWYQQSLDQGLQFLIQYYNGEERAKGNILERFSAQQFPDLHSELNLSSLELGDSALYFCASAARGTSGPYEQYFGPGTRLTVT.

This clonotype was counted at least ten times. The rearrangement joins TRBV5-1 to TRBJ1-2; D is unclear. Trimming pared 1 base from V and 2 bases from J, leaving 6 bases between. Germline V CDR1 and CDR2: SGHRS, YFSETQ. The CDR3 runs 13 residues. Here the CDR3 reads CASSLWQNYGYTF. The CDR3 bases are TGCGCCAGCAGCTTGTGGCAGAACTATGGCTACACCTTC.

This clonotype came up a few times. This chain links TRBV11-1 with TRBJ2-3; TRBD2 agrees at 7 bases. The germline V gene encodes CDR1 SGHAT and CDR2 FQDESV (reference sequence). After removal of 2 bases from V and 2 bases from J, the junction contained 13 bases not matched to a gene. The CDR3 consists of 18 residues. The CDR3 region is CASSLSRTGGIVTDTQYF. CDR3 in DNA: TGTGCCAGCAGCTTATCTCGAACGGGAGGAATAGTCACAGATACGCAGTATTTT.

This clonotype has a count of ten or more. The rearrangement joins TRBV20-1 to TRBJ2-7; 9 bases map to TRBD2. CDR3 size: 14 residues. Trimming took 6 bases from V and 6 from J; bases not matched to a gene: 12. Germline assignment: CDR1 DFQATT and CDR2 SNEGSKA (reference sequence). The CDR3 DNA reads TGCAGTGCCGACAAGCATGTGACTAGCGGCGAGCAGTACTTC. It specifies CSADKHVTSGEQYF.

This chain connects TRBV11-2 to TRBJ2-7; D remains unclear. Trimming left V 5 bases short and J 3 bases short, with 17 bases between. This CDR3 contains 15 residues. Per the germline V gene, CDR1 is SGHAT and CDR2 is FQNNGV. CDR3: CASSARPASNYEQYF. The CDR3 DNA sequence: TGTGCCAGCAGCGCCCGCCCGGCCTCTAACTACGAGCAGTACTTC.

This clonotype appeared a few times. The chain recombines TRBV11-2 with TRBJ2-5; D remains unclear. The CDR3 contains 14 residues. Germline CDR1 and CDR2: SGHAT and FQNNGV. Trimming took 4 bases from V and 6 from J, leaving 15 bases between them. The CDR3 is CASSSRTNVKTQYF. DNA of the CDR3: TGTGCCAGCAGCTCCCGGACGAACGTGAAGACCCAGTACTTC.